The 14 T cell receptor beta chains reported below all come from one sample, sequenced in a study of CD8 T cells in ankylosing spondylitis. TCRdb reprocessed the 5' RACE reads via MiXCR and lists one record per CDR3 protein. In the table there are approximately 300,000 distinct CDR3 sequences, around 21% of which are singletons. Sequenced input: blood, either unsorted or a sorted T cell fraction (not recorded which). These receptors came from a female donor with ankylosing spondylitis or in good health (not recorded which).

This clonotype showed up just a few times. CDR3 region: CASSALQGGVSGANVLTF. The CDR3 nucleotides are TGTGCCAGCAGTGCCCTACAGGGAGGAGTCTCTGGGGCCAACGTCCTGACTTTC. V gene TRBV12-3 or TRBV12-4 combines with J gene TRBJ2-6; D is perhaps TRBD1 or TRBD2 (6 bases each). The CDR3 has 18 amino acids. Trimming cost V 5 bases and J 0 bases, with 17 bases left between them.

The chain joins TRBV12-3 or TRBV12-4 to TRBJ2-1; no firm D call. The CDR3 consists of 14 residues. Trimming shortened V by 6 bases and J by 2 bases, and 11 bases separated the two germline ends. The CDR3 loop reads CASSPLQTYNEQFF. The CDR3 DNA reads as TGTGCCAGCAGCCCACTCCAGACCTACAATGAGCAGTTCTTC.

At least ten counts were recorded for this clonotype. CDR3 loop: CSVDTRDSWNEQFF. CDR3 sequence (DNA): TGCAGCGTTGATACCCGGGACTCATGGAATGAGCAGTTCTTC. The chain joins TRBV29-1 to TRBJ2-1; perhaps TRBD2 as D (6 bases). There are 14 residues in the CDR3. V was trimmed by 3 bases and J by 7 bases, leaving 16 bases between them. Per the germline V gene, CDR1 is SQVTM and CDR2 is ANQGSEA.

This clonotype was detected ten times or more. The rearrangement joins TRBV12-3 or TRBV12-4 to TRBJ2-1; D is unclear. CDR3 length equals 15 residues. V lost 5 bases to trimming and J lost 5 bases, with 16 bases between them. The CDR3 sequence: CASSPRWNLNNEQFF. The CDR3 DNA follows: TGTGCCAGCAGTCCCCGATGGAACCTCAACAATGAGCAGTTCTTC.

This clonotype was detected ten times or more. The CDR3 is CASSVGMSNEQFF. DNA of the CDR3: TGTGCCAGCAGTGTCGGGATGAGCAATGAGCAGTTCTTC. This chain joins TRBV6-4 and TRBJ2-1; the D gene is possibly TRBD2 (5 bases). The germline V and J ends were trimmed by 4 bases and 6 bases, with 10 bases remaining between them. The germline gives CDR1 MRHNA, CDR2 SNTAGT. This CDR3 region has 13 residues.

The chain recombines TRBV6-5 with TRBJ2-6, with D perhaps matching TRBD1 (6 bases). The CDR3 sequence is 16 residues long. Trimming removed 0 bases from V and 8 bases from J, with 14 bases in between. Germline CDR1 MNHEY, CDR2 SVGAGI. Here the CDR3 reads CASSYSIRRDTNVLTF. The CDR3 DNA follows: TGTGCCAGCAGTTACTCGATTCGCCGGGACACCAACGTCCTGACTTTC.

This chain connects TRBV2 to TRBJ2-1; the D is unclear. Germline V lookup: CDR1 SNHLY, CDR2 FYNNEI. V lost 0 bases to trimming and J lost 0 bases, with 6 bases between them. CDR3 length equals 15 residues. CDR3 bases: TGTGCCAGCAGTGAAGCGACTCACTCCTACAATGAGCAGTTCTTC. This sequence encodes CASSEATHSYNEQFF.

This clonotype appeared once. J is TRBJ1-2 and V is TRBV14; maybe TRBD1 (5 bases). The germline CDR1 and CDR2 sequences are SGHDN and FVKESK. The CDR3 covers 15 residues. Trimming pared 6 bases from V and 4 bases from J, leaving 18 bases between. The CDR3 DNA is TGTGCCAGCAGTACCGGGACCTTCGCCCTCTATGGCTACACCTTC. This gives the protein CASSTGTFALYGYTF.

This chain links TRBV7-2 with TRBJ2-1; 8 bases are shared with TRBD1. The CDR3 is made up of 15 amino acids. J lost 3 bases, V lost 1 base, and 2 bases had no gene match. Germline assignment: CDR1 SGHTA and CDR2 FQGNSA. CDR3 nucleotide sequence: TGTGCCAGCAGCTTAGAGGGACAGGTCTACAATGAGCAGTTCTTC. Translated: CASSLEGQVYNEQFF.

This clonotype appeared a few times. Relative to the germline gene, one junction end is altered; a read error may explain this. The chain carries TRBV19 and TRBJ1-5; 7 nucleotides agree with TRBD1. CDR3 length equals 16 residues. Germline CDR1 is LNHDA and CDR2 is SQIVND (reference sequence). CDR3 region: CASRVLRQGGNQPQHF. The DNA of the CDR3 is TGTGCCAGTAGAGTGTTACGGCAGGGGGGAAATCAGCCTCAGCATTTT.

This clonotype occurred a few times. The chain employs TRBV5-1 and TRBJ2-7; D is ambiguous. The germline V and J ends were trimmed by 1 base and 1 base, with 6 bases remaining between them. The CDR3 sequence is 13 residues long. CDR1 is SGHRS and CDR2 is YFSETQ in the germline V gene. CDR3 amino acids: CASSLSESYEQYF. CDR3 bases: TGCGCCAGCAGCTTGTCGGAGTCCTACGAGCAGTACTTC.

CDR3 sequence: CASSDLSRNTEAFF. CDR3 nucleotide sequence: TGTGCCAGCAGTGACTTGTCAAGGAACACTGAAGCTTTCTTT. This sequence joins TRBV2 and TRBJ1-1, with D unresolved. The V and J ends lost 3 bases and 1 base respectively, with 9 bases between them. The germline V gene encodes CDR1 SNHLY and CDR2 FYNNEI. The length of the CDR3 is 14 residues.

This clonotype occurred a few times. This chain connects TRBV12-3 or TRBV12-4 to TRBJ2-1, with D unresolved. V shed 3 bases and J shed 7 bases, with 16 bases lying between them. The CDR3 sequence is 15 residues long. This CDR3 is CASSLEMVRKNEQFF. DNA for the CDR3: TGTGCCAGCAGTTTGGAAATGGTCCGGAAGAATGAGCAGTTCTTC.

This sequence joins TRBV5-1 and TRBJ2-1; either TRBD1 or TRBD2 may fit D (5 bases each). Deletions cut 7 bases from V and 0 bases from J, with 17 bases between. This CDR3 has 16 amino acids. CDR1 and CDR2 (germline): SGHRS, YFSETQ. The CDR3 is CASRPEGPGSYNEQFF. The DNA for the CDR3 is TGCGCCAGCCGTCCCGAGGGGCCCGGCTCCTACAATGAGCAGTTCTTC.